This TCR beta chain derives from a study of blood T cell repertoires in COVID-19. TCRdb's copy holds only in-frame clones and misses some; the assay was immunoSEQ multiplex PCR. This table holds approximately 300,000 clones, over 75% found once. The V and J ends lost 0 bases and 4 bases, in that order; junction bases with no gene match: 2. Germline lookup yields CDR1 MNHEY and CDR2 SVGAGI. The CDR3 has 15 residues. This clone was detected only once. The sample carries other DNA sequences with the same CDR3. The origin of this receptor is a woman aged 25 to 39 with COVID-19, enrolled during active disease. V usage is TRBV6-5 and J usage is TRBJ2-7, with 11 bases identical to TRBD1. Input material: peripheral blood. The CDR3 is CASSYSGTGGYEQYF. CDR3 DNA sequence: TGTGCCAGCAGTTACTCAGGGACAGGGGGTTACGAGCAGTACTTC.